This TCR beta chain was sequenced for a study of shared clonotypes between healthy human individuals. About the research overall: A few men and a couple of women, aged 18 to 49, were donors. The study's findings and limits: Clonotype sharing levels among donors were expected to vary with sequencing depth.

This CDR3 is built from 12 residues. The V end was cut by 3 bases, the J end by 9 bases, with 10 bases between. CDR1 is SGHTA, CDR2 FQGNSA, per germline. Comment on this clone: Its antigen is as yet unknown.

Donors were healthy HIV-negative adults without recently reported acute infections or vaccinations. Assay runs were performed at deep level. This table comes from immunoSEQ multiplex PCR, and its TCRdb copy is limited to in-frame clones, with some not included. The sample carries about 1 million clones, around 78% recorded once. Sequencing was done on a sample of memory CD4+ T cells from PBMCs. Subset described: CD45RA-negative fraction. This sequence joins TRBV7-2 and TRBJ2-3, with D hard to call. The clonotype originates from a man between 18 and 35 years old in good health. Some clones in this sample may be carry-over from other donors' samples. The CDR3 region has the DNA TGTGCCAGCAGCTTTGTTCCGCAAACGCAGTATTTT. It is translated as CASSFVPQTQYF.